The 24 T cell receptor beta chains given below trace back to one sample, sequenced in a study of blood T cell repertoires in COVID-19. TCRdb's copy holds only in-frame clones and misses some; the assay was immunoSEQ multiplex PCR. This table has 200,000 to 250,000 clones, 70% to 90% appearing once. The sample consisted of PBMCs or T cells enriched from blood (not recorded which). Source of these receptors: a man aged 25 to 40 who had recovered from COVID-19.

The chain recombines TRBV19 with TRBJ2-3, with TRBD2 matching over 7 bases. The CDR3 is 16 amino acids. In germline, CDR1 is LNHDA, CDR2 SQIVND (reference sequence). V lost 3 bases and J lost 0; bases outside the gene matches: 6. CDR3 nucleotide sequence: TGTGCCAGTAGTATGGGAGGGCAGCCTAGCACAGATACGCAGTATTTT. It yields the protein CASSMGGQPSTDTQYF.

The rearrangement joins TRBV11-2 to TRBJ1-1; D gene uncertain. V lost 5 bases to trimming and J lost 1 base, with 8 bases between them. The germline gives CDR1 SGHAT, CDR2 FQNNGV. The CDR3 contains 13 residues. CDR3 sequence: CASSTRQNTEAFF. The CDR3 DNA reads as TGTGCCAGCAGCACCCGACAGAACACTGAAGCTTTCTTT.

This clone was recorded at least ten times. The V gene is TRBV5-1, the J gene TRBJ2-7; TRBD1 matches at 7 bases. The CDR3 consists of 14 residues. The junction had 5 bases not matched to a gene; V was cut back by 4 bases and J by 1 base. Germline CDR1 is SGHRS and CDR2 is YFSETQ. CDR3: CASSPDRPSYEQYF. CDR3 nucleotides: TGCGCCAGCAGCCCGGACAGGCCGTCCTACGAGCAGTACTTC.

V is TRBV4-2 and J is TRBJ2-7, with 7 bases lining up with TRBD1. V was clipped by 0 bases and J by 2 bases; unmatched bases: 13. The CDR3 is made up of 18 amino acids. Per germline, CDR1 LGHNA and CDR2 YNFKEQ. The CDR3 DNA is TGTGCCAGCAGCCAAGATCACCGACAGGGAGAACCGACCTACGAGCAGTACTTC. It encodes CASSQDHRQGEPTYEQYF.

The J gene is TRBJ1-6, the V gene TRBV7-9; maybe TRBD1 (5 bases). V lost 3 bases to trimming and J lost 6 bases, with 9 bases between them. Germline CDR1 SEHNR, CDR2 FQNEAQ (reference sequence). The CDR3 is 14 residues long. DNA for the CDR3: TGTGCCAGCAGCTTGGAGGGGACTAATTCACCCCTCCACTTT. It translates to CASSLEGTNSPLHF.

About this clone itself: The identical CDR3 is also encoded by other nucleotide sequences in the sample. The J gene is TRBJ1-2, the V gene TRBV12-3 or TRBV12-4; tentative D call: TRBD1 (5 bases). Trimming shortened V by 5 bases and J by 2 bases, and 9 bases separated the two germline ends. The length of the CDR3 is 13 residues. Here the CDR3 reads CASSRTGNYGYTF. The CDR3 DNA reads as TGTGCCAGCAGTCGCACAGGCAACTATGGCTACACCTTC.

The rearrangement links TRBV29-1 to TRBJ1-1; D may be TRBD1 (5 bases). This CDR3 has 13 amino acids. Germline V lookup: CDR1 SQVTM, CDR2 ANQGSEA. With 7 bases removed from V and 1 base from J, the gap between germline ends came to 13 bases. DNA for the CDR3: TGCAGCGCCCGGGACTTACAGAACACTGAAGCTTTCTTT. This gives the protein CSARDLQNTEAFF.

The chain carries TRBV7-8 and TRBJ2-5; 8 bases map to TRBD2. The CDR3 loop spans 15 amino acids. V lost 5 bases to trimming and J lost 4 bases; unmatched junction nucleotides: 9. The germline gives CDR1 SGHVS, CDR2 FQNEAQ. Here the CDR3 DNA reads TGTGCCAGCAGCCGAGTGCGGGGGGCGGGAGAGACCCAGTACTTC. Translated: CASSRVRGAGETQYF.

The chain combines TRBV27 with TRBJ2-7; TRBD1 aligns across 10 bases. This CDR3 contains 15 residues. CDR1 and CDR2 from the germline V gene are MNHEY and SMNVEV (reference sequence). V trimming: 5 bases; J trimming: 3 bases; junction bases outside the gene matches: 7. The CDR3 nucleotides are TGTGCCAGCAGTCCCGGGACAGGGGAATTCTACGAGCAGTACTTC. This sequence encodes CASSPGTGEFYEQYF.

The chain employs TRBV28 and TRBJ1-2; no clear D. The CDR3 is 10 residues long. V shed 8 bases and J shed 4 bases, with 5 bases lying between them. CDR1 and CDR2 from the germline V gene are MDHEN and SYDVKM. The CDR3 DNA sequence: TGTGCCAGCGGTAGCTATGGCTACACCTTC. Protein product: CASGSYGYTF.

This clone was recorded only once. The J gene is TRBJ2-7, the V gene TRBV28; 9 bases agree with TRBD1. Germline V gives CDR1 MDHEN, CDR2 SYDVKM. The CDR3 runs to 16 residues. Trimming at V came to 4 bases and at J to 6 bases, leaving 13 bases not matched to a gene. The chain's CDR3 is CASSSAGTGNLGEQYF. The CDR3 coding sequence is TGTGCCAGCAGTTCAGCCGGGACAGGGAACTTGGGCGAGCAGTACTTC.

This clone came up a few times. The chain joins TRBV29-1 to TRBJ1-2, with a weak D call TRBD1 (6 bases). CDR3 length equals 17 residues. Germline loops: CDR1 SQVTM, CDR2 ANQGSEA. V was clipped by 5 bases and J by 1 base, with 23 bases between them. CDR3 nucleotide sequence: TGCAGCGTTCCCTCTAACCTTTGGGGGCTATTTAACTATGGCTACACCTTC. Translation: CSVPSNLWGLFNYGYTF.

CDR3 residues: CASSYGDRDNEQFF. The CDR3 nucleotides read TGTGCCAGCAGTTACGGGGACAGGGACAATGAGCAGTTCTTC. The V and J genes are TRBV6-5 and TRBJ2-1, with 9 bases lining up with TRBD1. Germline lookup yields CDR1 MNHEY and CDR2 SVGAGI. The CDR3 extends over 14 amino acids. V lost 2 bases to trimming and J lost 5 bases; unmatched junction nucleotides: 1.

This sequence joins TRBV19 and TRBJ1-1; unclear D gene. This CDR3 contains 14 residues. Trimming removed 5 bases at V and 2 bases at J, with 12 bases between. Per germline, CDR1 LNHDA and CDR2 SQIVND (reference sequence). Here the CDR3 DNA reads TGTGCCAGTAGTTTGGCGGGAGTAAACACTGAAGCTTTCTTT. Its protein product is CASSLAGVNTEAFF.

The chain recombines TRBV28 with TRBJ2-1; the D gene is possibly TRBD2 (6 bases). Trimming removed 4 bases from V and 14 bases from J, with 15 bases in between. The CDR3 runs 12 residues. Looked up from germline, CDR1 is MDHEN and CDR2 is SYDVKM. The CDR3 spells CASSSVGGIEFF. DNA of the CDR3: TGTGCCAGCAGTTCCGTGGGGGGAATCGAGTTCTTC.

This clone was detected once. J is TRBJ2-7 and V is TRBV14; TRBD2 is a possible D gene (6 bases). The CDR3 is 15 residues long. Trimming took 2 bases from V and 2 from J, leaving 13 bases between them. Germline V CDR1 and CDR2: SGHDN, FVKESK. CDR3 protein: CASSQFLASTYEQYF. DNA for the CDR3: TGTGCCAGCAGCCAATTCCTAGCGTCCACCTACGAGCAGTACTTC.

The J gene is TRBJ1-2, the V gene TRBV28; D not resolved. Germline V lookup: CDR1 MDHEN, CDR2 SYDVKM. The CDR3 loop spans 13 amino acids. V lost 4 bases and J 4 bases, leaving 10 bases between the germline ends. CDR3 in DNA: TGTGCCAGCAGTTCGGGTATGTCCTATGGCTACACCTTC. It is translated as CASSSGMSYGYTF.

The rearrangement joins TRBV9 to TRBJ2-7; weak D call: TRBD2 (6 bases). CDR3 length equals 15 residues. V shed 3 bases and J shed 2 bases, with 15 bases lying between them. The V gene's germline CDR1 is SGDLS and CDR2 YYNGEE. In DNA, the CDR3 is TGTGCCAGCAGCGCAACCGGGACTCCCCCCTACGAGCAGTACTTC. This sequence encodes CASSATGTPPYEQYF.

V gene TRBV11-1 combines with J gene TRBJ2-7; 10 bases map to TRBD1. Germline trimming cut 3 bases from V and 4 bases from J; bases unmatched to any gene: 3. The CDR3 runs to 14 residues. Germline CDR1 SGHAT, CDR2 FQDESV (reference sequence). The CDR3 sequence: CASSFRDRGYEQYF. Here the CDR3 DNA reads TGTGCCAGCAGCTTCCGGGACAGGGGTTACGAGCAGTACTTC. Full variable domain (remainder filled in from reference TRBV11-1 and TRBJ2-7): EAEVAQSPRYKITEKSQAVAFWCDPISGHATLYWYRQILGQGPELLVQFQDESVVDDSQLPKDRFSAERLKGVDSTLKIQPAELGDSAMYLCASSFRDRGYEQYFGPGTRLTVT.

This clone was detected only a few times. J is TRBJ1-5 and V is TRBV2, with D unclear. The CDR3 is 14 amino acids. Germline CDR1 SNHLY, CDR2 FYNNEI. Trimming removed 6 bases at V and 2 bases at J, with 11 bases between. DNA of the CDR3: TGTGCCAGCAGGGACTTCCGCGGCAATCAGCCCCAGCATTTT. Protein: CASRDFRGNQPQHF.

This clone was observed a single time. The chain recombines TRBV4-3 with TRBJ2-7; a weak D match, TRBD1 (5 bases). The germline V gene has CDR1 LGHNA and CDR2 YSLEER. V was cut by 1 base and J by 2 bases, with 9 bases left in between. This CDR3 region has 14 residues. The CDR3 reads CASSQALGPYEQYF. Here the CDR3 DNA reads TGCGCCAGCAGCCAAGCTTTGGGGCCCTACGAGCAGTACTTC.

The CDR3 here is CASSHKGGGQPQHF. CDR3 nucleotide sequence: TGTGCCAGCTCACATAAAGGAGGTGGGCAGCCCCAGCATTTT. The chain links TRBV18 to TRBJ1-5; no clear D. The CDR3 extends over 14 amino acids. The germline V and J ends were trimmed by 4 bases and 7 bases, with 14 bases remaining between them. Germline V CDR1 and CDR2: KGHSH, LQKENI.

This chain connects TRBV19 to TRBJ2-1; 7 bases fit TRBD2. Germline CDR1 is LNHDA and CDR2 is SQIVND (reference sequence). This CDR3 contains 13 residues. The junction had 12 bases not matched to a gene; V was cut back by 7 bases and J by 12 bases. CDR3 nucleotides: TGTGCCAGTAATGAGGGCGGGAGTTATGGGCAGTTCTTC. Its translation: CASNEGGSYGQFF.

The V and J genes are TRBV7-6 and TRBJ1-2; no firm D call. Germline V gene sequence: CDR1 SGHVS, CDR2 FNYEAQ. The CDR3 sequence is 13 residues long. The V gene lost 2 bases and the J gene lost 6 bases, with 10 bases spanning the gap. The CDR3 is CASSLSQHDGYTF. As DNA, the CDR3 is TGTGCCAGCAGCTTATCACAACACGATGGCTACACCTTC.